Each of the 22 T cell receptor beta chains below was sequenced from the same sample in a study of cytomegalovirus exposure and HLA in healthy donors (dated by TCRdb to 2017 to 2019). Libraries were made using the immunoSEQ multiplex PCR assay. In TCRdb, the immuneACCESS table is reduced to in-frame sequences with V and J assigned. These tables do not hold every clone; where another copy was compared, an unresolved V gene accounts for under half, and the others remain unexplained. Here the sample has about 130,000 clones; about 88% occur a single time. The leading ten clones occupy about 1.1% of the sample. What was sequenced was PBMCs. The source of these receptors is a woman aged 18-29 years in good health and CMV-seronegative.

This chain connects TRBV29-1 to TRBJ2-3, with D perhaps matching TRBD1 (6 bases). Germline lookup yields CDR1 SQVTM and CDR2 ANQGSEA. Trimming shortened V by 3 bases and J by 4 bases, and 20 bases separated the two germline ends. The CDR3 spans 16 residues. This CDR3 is CSVDNLEQGIPDTQYF. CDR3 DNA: TGCAGCGTTGACAATTTAGAACAGGGAATTCCAGATACGCAGTATTTT.

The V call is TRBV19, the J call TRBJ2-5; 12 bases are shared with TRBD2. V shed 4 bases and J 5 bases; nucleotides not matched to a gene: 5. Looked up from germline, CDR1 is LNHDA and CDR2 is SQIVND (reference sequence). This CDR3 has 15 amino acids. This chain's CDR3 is CASSKLAGGPETQYF. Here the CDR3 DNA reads TGTGCCAGTAGTAAACTAGCGGGAGGACCCGAGACCCAGTACTTC.

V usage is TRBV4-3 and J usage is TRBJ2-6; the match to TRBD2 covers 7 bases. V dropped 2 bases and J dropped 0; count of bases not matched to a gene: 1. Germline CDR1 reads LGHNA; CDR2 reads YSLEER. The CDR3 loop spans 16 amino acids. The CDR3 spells CASSQKRDSGANVLTF. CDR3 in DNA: TGCGCCAGCAGCCAAAAGCGGGACTCTGGGGCCAACGTCCTGACTTTC.

The CDR3 loop reads CASSDDRVLSGANVLTF. The DNA of the CDR3 is TGTGCCAGCAGCGATGACAGGGTCTTGAGTGGGGCCAACGTCCTGACTTTC. The chain couples TRBV5-6 to TRBJ2-6; 7 nucleotides match TRBD1. This CDR3 is 17 amino acids long. The V segment lost 4 bases and the J segment 3 bases; nucleotides outside the gene matches: 10. The germline CDR1 and CDR2 sequences are SGHDT and YYEEEE.

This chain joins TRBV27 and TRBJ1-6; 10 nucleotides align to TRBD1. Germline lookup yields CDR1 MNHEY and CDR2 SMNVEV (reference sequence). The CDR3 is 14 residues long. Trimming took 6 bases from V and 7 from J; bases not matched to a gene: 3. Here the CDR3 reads CASSRQGANSPLHF. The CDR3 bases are TGTGCCAGCAGCCGACAGGGGGCGAATTCACCCCTCCACTTT.

The CDR3 sequence is CASSLAAGLSSGANVLTF. The CDR3, as DNA: TGTGCCAGCAGCTTAGCGGCAGGGTTGAGCTCTGGGGCCAACGTCCTGACTTTC. V usage is TRBV7-2 and J usage is TRBJ2-6; D is possibly TRBD1 (5 bases). This CDR3 spans 18 amino acids. V was clipped by 0 bases and J by 0 bases, with 12 bases between them. Germline lookup yields CDR1 SGHTA and CDR2 FQGNSA.

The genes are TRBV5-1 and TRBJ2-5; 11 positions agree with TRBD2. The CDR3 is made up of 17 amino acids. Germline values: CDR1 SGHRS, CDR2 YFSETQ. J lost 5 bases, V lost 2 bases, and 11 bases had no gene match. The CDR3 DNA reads TGCGCCAGCAGCTTAACACTAGCGGGAGACCGATCGGAGACCCAGTACTTC. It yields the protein CASSLTLAGDRSETQYF.

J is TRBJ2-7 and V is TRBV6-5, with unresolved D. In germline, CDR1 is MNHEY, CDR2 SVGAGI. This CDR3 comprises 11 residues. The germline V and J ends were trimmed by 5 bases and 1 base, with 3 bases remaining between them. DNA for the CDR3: TGTGCCAGCAGTCAATCCTACGAGCAGTACTTC. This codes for CASSQSYEQYF.

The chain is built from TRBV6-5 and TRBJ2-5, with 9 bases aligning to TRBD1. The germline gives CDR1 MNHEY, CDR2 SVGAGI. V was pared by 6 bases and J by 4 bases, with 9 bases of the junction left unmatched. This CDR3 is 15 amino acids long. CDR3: CASRTGTGLGETQYF. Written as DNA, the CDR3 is TGTGCCAGCAGGACCGGGACAGGGTTAGGAGAGACCCAGTACTTC.

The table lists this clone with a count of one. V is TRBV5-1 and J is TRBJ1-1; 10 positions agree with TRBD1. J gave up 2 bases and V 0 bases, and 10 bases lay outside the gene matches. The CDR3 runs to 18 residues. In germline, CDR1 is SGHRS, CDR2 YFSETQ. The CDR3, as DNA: TGCGCCAGCAGCTTGGTAAGACAGGGGGCCCTTCACAACACTGAAGCTTTCTTT. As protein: CASSLVRQGALHNTEAFF.

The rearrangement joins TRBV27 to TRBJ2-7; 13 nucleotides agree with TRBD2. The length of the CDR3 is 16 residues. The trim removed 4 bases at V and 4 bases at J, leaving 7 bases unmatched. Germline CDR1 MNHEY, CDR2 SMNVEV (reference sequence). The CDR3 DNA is TGTGCCAGCAGTTCAGGGACTAGCGGGACCTTGTACGAGCAGTACTTC. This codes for CASSSGTSGTLYEQYF.

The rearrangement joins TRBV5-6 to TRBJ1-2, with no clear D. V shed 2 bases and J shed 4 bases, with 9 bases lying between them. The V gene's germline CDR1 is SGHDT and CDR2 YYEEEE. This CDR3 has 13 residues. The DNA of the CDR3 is TGTGCCAGCAGCTTTGGCGACTTCTATGGCTACACCTTC. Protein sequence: CASSFGDFYGYTF.

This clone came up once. The CDR3 is CASSPRSLSTEAFF. The CDR3 nucleotides are TGCGCCAGCAGTCCCCGGAGCCTGAGCACTGAAGCTTTCTTT. V usage is TRBV5-1 and J usage is TRBJ1-1, with no clear D. This CDR3 comprises 14 residues. Trimming cost V 5 bases and J 4 bases, with 15 bases left between them. Germline assignment: CDR1 SGHRS and CDR2 YFSETQ.

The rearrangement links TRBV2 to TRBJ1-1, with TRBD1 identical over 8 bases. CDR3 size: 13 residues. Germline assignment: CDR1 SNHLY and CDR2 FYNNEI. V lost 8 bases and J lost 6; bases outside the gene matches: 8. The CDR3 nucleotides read TGTGCCAGCGGGGACAGGCTCCGACCTGAAGCTTTCTTT. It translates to CASGDRLRPEAFF.

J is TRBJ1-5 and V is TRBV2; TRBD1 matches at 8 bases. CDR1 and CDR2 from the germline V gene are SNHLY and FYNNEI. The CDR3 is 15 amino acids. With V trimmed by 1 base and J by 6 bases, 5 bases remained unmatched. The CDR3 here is CASSEVAGGFQPQHF. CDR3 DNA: TGTGCCAGCAGTGAAGTAGCAGGGGGCTTTCAGCCCCAGCATTTT.

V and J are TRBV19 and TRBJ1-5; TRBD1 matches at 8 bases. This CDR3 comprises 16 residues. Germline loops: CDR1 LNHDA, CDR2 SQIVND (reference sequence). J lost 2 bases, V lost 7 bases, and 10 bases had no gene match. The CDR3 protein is CASKRDRGAGNQPQHF. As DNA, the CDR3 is TGTGCCAGTAAGCGAGACAGGGGAGCGGGCAATCAGCCCCAGCATTTT.

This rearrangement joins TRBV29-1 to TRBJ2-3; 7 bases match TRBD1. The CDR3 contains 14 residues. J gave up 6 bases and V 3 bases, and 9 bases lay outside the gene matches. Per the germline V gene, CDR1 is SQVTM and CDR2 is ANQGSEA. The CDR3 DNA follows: TGCAGCGTTGAGGGGACAGAGGGGTCCGATACGCAGTATTTT. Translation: CSVEGTEGSDTQYF.

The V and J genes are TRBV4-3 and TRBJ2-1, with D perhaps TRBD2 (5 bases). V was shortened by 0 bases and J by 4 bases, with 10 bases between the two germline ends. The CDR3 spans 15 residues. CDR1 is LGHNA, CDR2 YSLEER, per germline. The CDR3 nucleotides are TGCGCCAGCAGCCAAGATGGAGGCGGGTACAATGAGCAGTTCTTC. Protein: CASSQDGGGYNEQFF.

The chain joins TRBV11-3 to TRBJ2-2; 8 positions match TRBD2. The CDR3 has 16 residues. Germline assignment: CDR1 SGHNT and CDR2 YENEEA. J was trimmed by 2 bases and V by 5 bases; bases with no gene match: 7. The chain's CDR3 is CASSPESGGNTGELFF. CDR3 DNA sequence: TGTGCCAGCAGCCCCGAGAGCGGGGGTAACACCGGGGAGCTGTTTTTT.

The CDR3 loop reads CASSETGLNYGYTF. The CDR3, as DNA: TGTGCCAGCAGCGAGACAGGGTTAAACTATGGCTACACCTTC. The chain joins TRBV28 to TRBJ1-2; 7 bases are shared with TRBD1. The CDR3 contains 14 residues. In germline, CDR1 is MDHEN, CDR2 SYDVKM. The V segment lost 6 bases and the J segment 2 bases; nucleotides outside the gene matches: 6.

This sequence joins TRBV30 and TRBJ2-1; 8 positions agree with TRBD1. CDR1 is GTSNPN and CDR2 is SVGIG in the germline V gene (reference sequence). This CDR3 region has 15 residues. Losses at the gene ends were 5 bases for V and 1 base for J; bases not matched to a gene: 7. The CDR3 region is CAWLTTGASYNEQFF. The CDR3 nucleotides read TGTGCCTGGTTGACGACAGGGGCATCCTACAATGAGCAGTTCTTC.

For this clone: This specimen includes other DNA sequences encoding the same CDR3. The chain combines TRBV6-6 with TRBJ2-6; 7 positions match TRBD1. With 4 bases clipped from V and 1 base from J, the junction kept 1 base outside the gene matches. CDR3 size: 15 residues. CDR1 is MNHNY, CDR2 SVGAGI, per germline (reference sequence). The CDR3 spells CASSLTGSGANVLTF. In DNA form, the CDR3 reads TGTGCCAGCAGTTTGACAGGGTCTGGGGCCAACGTCCTGACTTTC.